This T cell receptor beta chain stems from a study of CD8+ T cells in alopecia areata. Whole-study results and caveats: Normal scalp had lower clonality than lesional scalp, with alopecia totalis/universalis lesions showing this most strongly. Resident alphabeta T-cell populations of normal skin are likewise subject to sequencing in scalp samples.

RNA was extracted and reverse transcribed into cDNA as the sequencing template. Profiled with immunoSEQ multiplex PCR; TCRdb holds only in-frame clones, not every one. The sample has approximately 100,000 clones, 55% seen once. PBMCs were stained for CD3, CD4 and CD8, and CD4+ and CD8+ T cells were sorted. Worth noting for this clone: The antigen is unknown.

The TCR comes from a human donor in good health. The sequenced sample was CD4+ T cells sorted from blood.

CDR3 sequence reads: CASKEYGTGGAGAFF. DNA of the CDR3: TGTGCCAGCAAGGAATATGGGACAGGGGGCGCGGGAGCTTTCTTT. The chain employs TRBV25-1 and TRBJ1-1; 12 nucleotides agree with TRBD1. V trimming: 7 bases; J trimming: 10 bases; junction bases outside the gene matches: 13. The CDR3 loop spans 15 amino acids. Germline CDR1 is MGHDK and CDR2 is SYGVNS.